This TCR beta chain came from a study of T cell changes during pregnancy in multiple sclerosis. CDR3 length: 14 amino acids. CDR1 and CDR2 from the germline V gene are SGHAT and FQNNGV. V shed 3 bases, J shed 2 bases, and the junction held 2 bases outside the gene matches. This clone was observed a single time. Assay used: immunoSEQ multiplex PCR; TCRdb lists only in-frame clones, some missing. The table lists 39,000 or so clones, around 92% of them singletons. The chain is built from TRBV11-2 and TRBJ1-2; 8 bases map to TRBD1. The receptor was isolated from a female donor with multiple sclerosis, enrolled in a pregnancy study. The sequenced sample was CD8+ T cells from peripheral blood mononuclear cells, obtained before pregnancy. In nucleotides, the CDR3 is TGTGCCAGCAGCTTCACAGGGGGAAACTATGGCTACACCTTC. Amino acids: CASSFTGGNYGYTF.